The following is a TCR beta chain sequence with its context. As handled by the study authors: Amplified reference gene primers provided the basis for estimating nucleated cell counts. The protocol was immunoSEQ multiplex PCR, while the TCRdb copy is restricted to in-frame clones and leaves out a portion. Clone size and the V and J calls come from that table; the DNA yielded D and trimming. The sample lists nearly 250,000 clones; around nine tenths were seen once. Germline V gene sequence: CDR1 MNHEY, CDR2 SVGAGI. The CDR3 has 16 amino acids. After removal of 2 bases from V and 7 bases from J, the junction contained 8 bases not matched to a gene. The data originate from a study of blood T cell repertoires in COVID-19. About the study: The United States, Italy and Spain supplied acute and convalescent COVID-19 samples. In each case, the material was cDNA or gDNA derived from T cells, B-cell-depleted T cells, or PBMCs.

The source of this sequence is a woman in her sixties who had recovered from COVID-19. The sequencing input was peripheral blood. The chain couples TRBV6-5 to TRBJ1-6, with TRBD1 matching over 7 bases. The DNA for the CDR3 is TGTGCCAGCAGTTACAGTCGACAGGGTATGAATTCACCCCTCCACTTT. Its translation: CASSYSRQGMNSPLHF.